Listed below are T cell receptor beta chains from one sample, sequenced in a study of blood T cell repertoires in COVID-19. Here immunoSEQ multiplex PCR was the method, and the copy in TCRdb shows in-frame clones only, minus some. The repertoire holds about 160,000 clones, over 85% seen once, with over 15% in the top ten. Sequenced input: peripheral blood. The receptors come from a man aged 60 to 69 with active or convalescent COVID-19. Both conserved end residues are part of each CDR3. D genes are given only for firm matches. Clone size is stated in some rows and not others, as once, few, many or a class when expanded.

v_gene: TRBV19
d_gene: TRBD2
abundance: -
j_gene: TRBJ2-7
CDR3aa: CASSLTSGSSWEQYF
CDR3nt: TGTGCCAGTAGTTTGACTAGCGGGAGTTCGTGGGAGCAGTACTTC

v_gene: TRBV3-1/TRBV3-2
d_gene: -
abundance: -
j_gene: TRBJ1-5
CDR3aa: CASSQGRQHQPQHF
CDR3nt: TGTGCCAGCAGCCAAGGAAGACAGCATCAGCCCCAGCATTTT

v_gene: TRBV6-6
d_gene: -
abundance: -
j_gene: TRBJ1-2
CDR3aa: CASTTRGGAGYTF
CDR3nt: TGTGCCAGCACCACTAGGGGAGGGGCTGGCTACACCTTC

v_gene: TRBV4-2
d_gene: TRBD1
abundance: -
j_gene: TRBJ2-4
CDR3aa: CASSQGRRDRDIQYF
CDR3nt: TGTGCCAGCAGCCAAGGAAGGCGGGACAGGGACATTCAGTACTTC

v_gene: TRBV27
d_gene: -
abundance: -
j_gene: TRBJ2-1
CDR3aa: CASSLYAGIGEQFF
CDR3nt: TGTGCCAGCAGTTTATATGCAGGGATCGGTGAGCAGTTCTTC

v_gene: TRBV5-6
d_gene: TRBD2
abundance: -
j_gene: TRBJ2-7
CDR3aa: CASSRGLAGIYEQYF
CDR3nt: TGTGCCAGCAGCCGGGGACTAGCGGGAATCTACGAGCAGTACTTC

v_gene: TRBV24-1
d_gene: -
abundance: -
j_gene: TRBJ2-1
CDR3aa: CATSSGLEQFF
CDR3nt: TGTGCCACCAGTTCAGGGTTGGAGCAGTTCTTC

v_gene: TRBV28
d_gene: TRBD1
abundance: -
j_gene: TRBJ1-5
CDR3aa: CASSSLLRDRGQPQHF
CDR3nt: TGTGCCAGCAGTTCCCTCCTTCGCGACAGGGGTCAGCCCCAGCATTTT

v_gene: TRBV5-1
d_gene: TRBD1
abundance: -
j_gene: TRBJ1-1
CDR3aa: CASSFFSSTGEGTEAFF
CDR3nt: TGCGCCAGCAGCTTCTTCTCTTCGACAGGGGAGGGAACTGAAGCTTTCTTT

v_gene: TRBV2
d_gene: -
abundance: -
j_gene: TRBJ1-2
CDR3aa: CASTPTPPSRGYTF
CDR3nt: TGTGCCAGCACCCCAACACCACCCTCTCGAGGCTACACCTTC

v_gene: TRBV15
d_gene: -
abundance: -
j_gene: TRBJ1-5
CDR3aa: CATSGWGDQPQHF
CDR3nt: TGTGCCACCAGCGGTTGGGGCGATCAGCCCCAGCATTTT

v_gene: TRBV3-1/TRBV3-2
d_gene: TRBD1
abundance: -
j_gene: TRBJ1-1
CDR3aa: CASSPLRDRAPEAFF
CDR3nt: TGTGCCAGCAGCCCACTCCGGGACAGGGCGCCTGAAGCTTTCTTT

v_gene: TRBV5-6
d_gene: -
abundance: -
j_gene: TRBJ2-2
CDR3aa: CASSLGALITGELFF
CDR3nt: TGTGCCAGCAGCCTGGGGGCCCTGATCACCGGGGAGCTGTTTTTT

v_gene: TRBV7-9
d_gene: TRBD1
abundance: -
j_gene: TRBJ2-3
CDR3aa: CASNRQGADTQYF
CDR3nt: TGTGCCAGCAACCGACAGGGGGCAGATACGCAGTATTTT

v_gene: TRBV19
d_gene: -
abundance: -
j_gene: TRBJ1-3
CDR3aa: CASSMLPGYSGNTIYF
CDR3nt: TGTGCCAGTAGTATGCTTCCAGGGTATTCTGGAAACACCATATATTTT

v_gene: TRBV27
d_gene: -
abundance: -
j_gene: TRBJ2-7
CDR3aa: CASSSGYEQYF
CDR3nt: TGTGCCAGCAGTTCAGGGTACGAGCAGTACTTC

v_gene: TRBV5-1
d_gene: -
abundance: -
j_gene: TRBJ1-1
CDR3aa: CASSSQGPNTEAFF
CDR3nt: TGCGCCAGCAGCTCCCAGGGTCCGAACACTGAAGCTTTCTTT

v_gene: TRBV6-1
d_gene: TRBD1
abundance: -
j_gene: TRBJ2-6
CDR3aa: CASSGAPGQGSPGANVLTF
CDR3nt: TGTGCCAGCAGTGGGGCACCGGGACAGGGTTCGCCTGGGGCCAACGTCCTGACTTTC

v_gene: TRBV7-2
d_gene: -
abundance: once
j_gene: TRBJ1-2
CDR3aa: CASSDYRNVNGYTF
CDR3nt: TGTGCCAGCAGCGATTACAGGAACGTCAATGGCTACACCTTC

v_gene: TRBV6-1
d_gene: -
abundance: -
j_gene: TRBJ2-3
CDR3aa: CASSEVAEQYF
CDR3nt: TGTGCCAGCAGTGAGGTCGCGGAGCAGTATTTT

v_gene: TRBV15
d_gene: TRBD2
abundance: -
j_gene: TRBJ2-1
CDR3aa: CATSTLAGGPGEQFF
CDR3nt: TGTGCCACCAGCACCTTAGCGGGGGGGCCTGGTGAGCAGTTCTTC

v_gene: TRBV11-3
d_gene: TRBD2
abundance: -
j_gene: TRBJ2-2
CDR3aa: CASSESGRGTGELFF
CDR3nt: TGTGCCAGCAGCGAGAGCGGGAGGGGGACCGGGGAGCTGTTTTTT

v_gene: TRBV12-3/TRBV12-4
d_gene: -
abundance: -
j_gene: TRBJ1-2
CDR3aa: CATSRGYGYTF
CDR3nt: TGTGCTACCAGCAGGGGTTATGGCTACACCTTC

v_gene: TRBV19
d_gene: TRBD1
abundance: -
j_gene: TRBJ2-7
CDR3aa: CASSGQGIGYEQYF
CDR3nt: TGTGCCAGTAGTGGACAGGGAATTGGCTACGAGCAGTACTTC

v_gene: TRBV2
d_gene: -
abundance: -
j_gene: TRBJ2-2
CDR3aa: CASSTRGVDTGELFF
CDR3nt: TGTGCCAGCAGCACCCGGGGTGTCGACACCGGGGAGCTGTTTTTT

v_gene: TRBV2
d_gene: -
abundance: -
j_gene: TRBJ2-7
CDR3aa: CASSASYEQYF
CDR3nt: TGTGCCAGCTCTGCGAGCTACGAGCAGTACTTC

v_gene: TRBV12-3/TRBV12-4
d_gene: -
abundance: few
j_gene: TRBJ1-4
CDR3aa: CASTTTGSKLFF
CDR3nt: TGTGCCAGCACTACGACAGGATCAAAACTGTTTTTT

v_gene: TRBV7-2
d_gene: TRBD1
abundance: -
j_gene: TRBJ1-5
CDR3aa: CASSLEGTAYNQPQHF
CDR3nt: TGTGCCAGCAGCCTCGAGGGGACAGCCTATAATCAGCCCCAGCATTTT

v_gene: TRBV7-2
d_gene: TRBD1
abundance: -
j_gene: TRBJ1-4
CDR3aa: CASTQNPGQTSKLFF
CDR3nt: TGTGCCAGCACCCAAAACCCGGGACAGACTTCTAAACTGTTTTTT

v_gene: TRBV29-1
d_gene: TRBD2
abundance: -
j_gene: TRBJ2-3
CDR3aa: CSAKRIAGADTQYF
CDR3nt: TGCAGCGCTAAGCGCATAGCGGGGGCAGATACGCAGTATTTT

v_gene: TRBV7-2
d_gene: TRBD2
abundance: -
j_gene: TRBJ2-1
CDR3aa: CASSSTSGTYNEQFF
CDR3nt: TGTGCCAGCAGCTCGACTAGCGGGACGTACAATGAGCAGTTCTTC

v_gene: TRBV11-2
d_gene: TRBD2
abundance: -
j_gene: TRBJ2-5
CDR3aa: CASSLRLAGIQETQYF
CDR3nt: TGTGCCAGCAGCTTACGGCTAGCGGGGATTCAAGAGACCCAGTACTTC

v_gene: TRBV6-5
d_gene: -
abundance: -
j_gene: TRBJ2-1
CDR3aa: CASSYRRGHNEQFF
CDR3nt: TGTGCCAGCAGTTACCGTAGGGGCCACAATGAGCAGTTCTTC

v_gene: TRBV27
d_gene: TRBD1
abundance: -
j_gene: TRBJ1-4
CDR3aa: CATRPGQGQGSREKLFF
CDR3nt: TGTGCCACCAGGCCGGGACAGGGGCAGGGGTCGCGGGAAAAACTGTTTTTT

v_gene: TRBV18
d_gene: -
abundance: -
j_gene: TRBJ1-2
CDR3aa: CASSGAGGSSGYTF
CDR3nt: TGTGCCAGCTCGGGTGCCGGGGGATCGAGTGGCTACACCTTC

v_gene: TRBV7-2
d_gene: TRBD2
abundance: -
j_gene: TRBJ2-2
CDR3aa: CASSPSGRGTGELFF
CDR3nt: TGTGCCAGCAGCCCCAGCGGGAGGGGGACCGGGGAGCTGTTTTTT

v_gene: TRBV14
d_gene: TRBD1
abundance: -
j_gene: TRBJ1-2
CDR3aa: CASSEQGYGGYTF
CDR3nt: TGTGCCAGCAGCGAACAGGGGTATGGGGGCTACACCTTC

v_gene: TRBV11-2
d_gene: TRBD1
abundance: -
j_gene: TRBJ1-3
CDR3aa: CASSVDRGYSGNTIYF
CDR3nt: TGTGCCAGCAGCGTAGACAGGGGCTACTCTGGAAACACCATATATTTT

v_gene: TRBV19
d_gene: -
abundance: -
j_gene: TRBJ1-3
CDR3aa: CASSRAGSGNTIYF
CDR3nt: TGTGCCAGTAGCCGGGCGGGCTCTGGAAACACCATATATTTT

v_gene: TRBV27
d_gene: TRBD1
abundance: few
j_gene: TRBJ2-2
CDR3aa: CASSSYRGNTGELFF
CDR3nt: TGTGCCAGCAGTTCGTACAGGGGGAACACCGGGGAGCTGTTTTTT

v_gene: TRBV29-1
d_gene: -
abundance: -
j_gene: TRBJ1-2
CDR3aa: CSVEYLRGYGYTF
CDR3nt: TGCAGCGTTGAATATTTGAGAGGATATGGCTACACCTTC

v_gene: TRBV18
d_gene: TRBD1
abundance: -
j_gene: TRBJ2-7
CDR3aa: CASSPFDRGLRYF
CDR3nt: TGTGCCAGCTCACCCTTCGACAGGGGGCTAAGGTACTTC

v_gene: TRBV6-2/TRBV6-3
d_gene: -
abundance: once
j_gene: TRBJ2-1
CDR3aa: CASSYYASRSLYNEQFF
CDR3nt: TGTGCCAGCAGTTATTACGCAAGTCGGTCCTTATACAATGAGCAGTTCTTC

v_gene: TRBV19
d_gene: -
abundance: -
j_gene: TRBJ1-3
CDR3aa: CASSPGKSGNTIYF
CDR3nt: TGTGCCAGTAGCCCGGGGAAATCTGGAAACACCATATATTTT

v_gene: TRBV7-6
d_gene: TRBD1
abundance: -
j_gene: TRBJ1-1
CDR3aa: CASSLGTGLGTEAFF
CDR3nt: TGTGCCAGCAGCTTAGGGACAGGCTTAGGCACTGAAGCTTTCTTT

v_gene: TRBV3-1/TRBV3-2
d_gene: -
abundance: -
j_gene: TRBJ2-3
CDR3aa: CASSQSQGLTSTDTQYF
CDR3nt: TGTGCCAGCAGCCAAAGCCAGGGGCTTACTAGCACAGATACGCAGTATTTT